Sequencing of this T cell receptor (beta chain) was carried out in a study of blood T cell repertoires in COVID-19. As for the study in general: Acute-phase and convalescent COVID-19 samples originated in the United States, Italy and Spain. The cDNA or gDNA used as material had been derived from T cells, B-cell-depleted T cells, or PBMCs.

Authors' analysis steps: The assay estimated nucleated cells by amplifying reference gene primers. Sequenced by immunoSEQ multiplex PCR; TCRdb stores in-frame clones only, minus some. Clone size and V and J calls were adopted from that table, with D and trimming inferred from the DNA. The table records about 190,000 clones, more than 85% of them present only once. The clonotype was recovered from a man aged 30 to 45 with acute or convalescent COVID-19. Source material: peripheral blood.

CDR3 DNA sequence: TGTGCCGGAGCGGGGACTACCAATGAGCAGTTCTTC. Protein product: CAGAGTTNEQFF. The chain combines TRBV6-6 with TRBJ2-1, with 7 nucleotides matching TRBD2. The CDR3 extends over 12 amino acids. Unmatched junction bases numbered 7, after V lost 11 bases and J lost 6 bases. The germline V gene has CDR1 MNHNY and CDR2 SVGAGI (reference sequence).